Listed below are T cell receptor beta chains from one sample, sequenced in a study of immune characterization of retroperitoneal liposarcoma. Via MiXCR, TCRdb re-called the PCR reads, giving one row per CDR3 protein. The sample lists about 11,000 distinct CDR3 sequences, about 20% occurring once. Material for sequencing was blood. These receptor sequences come from a female donor with retroperitoneal liposarcoma. Both conserved end residues are part of each CDR3. The D gene is left open where the match is weak. Part of the rows lack a size; the others show once, few, many or a class for expanded clones.

J: TRBJ2-5; size: .; V: TRBV5-1; D: .; DNA: TGCGCCAGCACTCGGACCTATCAAGAGACCCAGTACTTC; CDR3: CASTRTYQETQYF
J: TRBJ2-2; size: .; V: TRBV6-1; D: TRBD2; DNA: TGTGCCAGCATACGGGCGGGGGGAAACACCGGGGAGCTGTTTTTT; CDR3: CASIRAGGNTGELFF
J: TRBJ2-7; size: few; V: TRBV25-1; D: TRBD2; DNA: TGTGCCAGCAGTGGGGCTAGCGGGAGAGTCGATGAGCAGTACTTC; CDR3: CASSGASGRVDEQYF
J: TRBJ2-1; size: many; V: TRBV6-1; D: TRBD2; DNA: TGTGCCAGCAGTCGGACTAGCGGGAGGAATGAGCAGTTCTTC; CDR3: CASSRTSGRNEQFF
J: TRBJ2-5; size: few; V: TRBV12-3/TRBV12-4; D: TRBD2; DNA: TGTGCCAGCAGTTTCGGGACTACCCCCTTCTTC; CDR3: CASSFGTTPFF
J: TRBJ1-5; size: .; V: TRBV12-3/TRBV12-4; D: TRBD1; DNA: TGTGCCAGCAGTTTCGGGGACAGGGGACAGCCCCAGCATTTT; CDR3: CASSFGDRGQPQHF
J: TRBJ2-3; size: .; V: TRBV6-1; D: .; DNA: TGTGCCAGCAGTGAAGGCTCGAACAGAAGAATTTTCACAGATACGCAGTATTTT; CDR3: CASSEGSNRRIFTDTQYF
J: TRBJ2-5; size: many; V: TRBV12-3/TRBV12-4; D: .; DNA: TGTGCCAGCAGGCATGGGGCTGGCCAAGAGACCCAGTACTTC; CDR3: CASRHGAGQETQYF
J: TRBJ2-2; size: .; V: TRBV6-4; D: .; DNA: TGTGCCAGCAGTCCCCGGCCGGGAACCGGGGAGCTGTTTTTT; CDR3: CASSPRPGTGELFF
J: TRBJ2-1; size: .; V: TRBV9; D: TRBD2; DNA: TGTGCCAGCAGCGGAAGCGGGAGTCCCTCCAATGAGCAGTTCTTC; CDR3: CASSGSGSPSNEQFF
J: TRBJ2-3; size: medium-sized; V: TRBV27; D: .; DNA: TGTGCCAGCAGTTTAGTCCAGGGGCCAGGCACAGATACGCAGTATTTT; CDR3: CASSLVQGPGTDTQYF
J: TRBJ2-7; size: .; V: TRBV7-3; D: .; DNA: TGTGCCAGCAGCTTAACCGGGGACAATGAGCAGTACTTC; CDR3: CASSLTGDNEQYF
J: TRBJ2-5; size: medium-sized; V: TRBV6-1; D: TRBD1; DNA: TGTGCCAGCAGGTCGCCCCTACGAGACAGGGGGGAGACCCAGTACTTC; CDR3: CASRSPLRDRGETQYF
J: TRBJ2-7; size: medium-sized; V: TRBV6-1; D: TRBD2; DNA: TGTGCCAGTCGGACTAGCGGCCTCTACGAGCAGTACTTC; CDR3: CASRTSGLYEQYF
J: TRBJ2-1; size: many; V: TRBV6-5; D: .; DNA: TGTGCCAGCAGTTACTCGACAAGGTATGAGCAGTTCTTC; CDR3: CASSYSTRYEQFF